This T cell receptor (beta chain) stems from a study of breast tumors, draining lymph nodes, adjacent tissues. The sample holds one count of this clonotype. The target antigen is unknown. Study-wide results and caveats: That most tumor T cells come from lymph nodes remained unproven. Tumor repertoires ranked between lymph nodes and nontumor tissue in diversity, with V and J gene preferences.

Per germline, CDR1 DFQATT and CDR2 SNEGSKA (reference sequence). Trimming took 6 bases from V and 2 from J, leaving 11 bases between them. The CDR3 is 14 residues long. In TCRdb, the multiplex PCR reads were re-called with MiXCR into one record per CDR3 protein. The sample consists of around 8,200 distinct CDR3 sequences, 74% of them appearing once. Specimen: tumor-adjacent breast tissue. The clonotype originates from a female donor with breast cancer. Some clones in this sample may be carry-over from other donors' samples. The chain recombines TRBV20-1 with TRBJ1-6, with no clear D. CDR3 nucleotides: TGCAGTGCACAGAGGGAAACCTATAATTCACCCCTCCACTTT. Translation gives CSAQRETYNSPLHF.